This TCR beta chain was sequenced during a study of control samples from healthy donors and cancer patients. Comment on this clone: Other DNA sequences in the same sample also yield this CDR3.

Sequenced by immunoSEQ multiplex PCR; TCRdb stores in-frame clones only, minus some. Of roughly 170,000 clones in the sample, about 91% are singletons; the top ten hold 2%. This sequence originates from a woman aged 40-49 years in good health. Sequenced input: blood.

CDR3 DNA: TGCAGCGTTGCTAGGGCTGGAAACACCATATATTTT. Translating gives CSVARAGNTIYF. The V and J genes are TRBV29-1 and TRBJ1-3; D is unresolved. V was pared by 4 bases and J by 2 bases, with 6 bases between. The germline V gene has CDR1 SQVTM and CDR2 ANQGSEA. There are 12 residues in the CDR3.